This is a list of T cell receptor beta chains from one sample in a study of post-analysis software for immune sequencing data. MiXCR, run by TCRdb on the PCR reads, gives a single entry per CDR3 protein. The sample yields roughly 800,000 distinct CDR3 sequences, approximately 50% seen once. Material for sequencing was blood. The receptors originated from a girl between 5 and 17 years old with multiple sclerosis. Each CDR3 is given without its conserved first and last residue.

V	CDR3
TRBV12-3/TRBV12-4	ASSHWASNYGYT
TRBV29-1	SSLRAPTDTQY
TRBV9	ASSGGQGLTPTNYGYT
TRBV27	ASSLLDGGNEQF
TRBV15	ATQPPGQPYNEQF
TRBV29-1	SSGTEYTEAF
TRBV7-6	ASRDGGLGQY
TRBV7-3	ASSPRQGAQDEQF
TRBV11-1	ASSSRSKDGLAGGDSYNEQF
TRBV9	ASSVDGLAGGVGTETQY